A selection of T cell receptor beta chains follows, all from one sample in a study of blood T cells in healthy people across ages. TCRdb reprocessed the 5' RACE reads via MiXCR and lists one record per CDR3 protein. The table records about 570,000 distinct CDR3 sequences, roughly a quarter of them present only once. The sample also formed part of further work on T cells of mothers and their children.

The sample taken for sequencing was blood. Receptor source: a boy between 2 and 10 years old in good health. The CDR3 runs from the conserved cysteine through the conserved F or W. Each record gives: clone size, D gene, J gene, V gene, CDR3 protein, CDR3 DNA. The D gene is left open where the match is weak. The size of a clone is reported for some rows only, either as once, few or many, or as a class for expanded clones.

size: few; D: TRBD2; J: TRBJ2-5; V: TRBV7-9; CDR3: CASSISGSPETQYF; DNA: TGTGCCAGCAGCATTAGCGGGAGCCCCGAGACCCAGTACTTC
size: .; D: TRBD2; J: TRBJ2-1; V: TRBV6-5; CDR3: CASSRTSEWDEQFF; DNA: TGTGCCAGCAGTCGGACTAGTGAGTGGGATGAGCAGTTCTTC
size: few; D: .; J: TRBJ2-7; V: TRBV10-3; CDR3: CAINPGQLNEQYF; DNA: TGTGCCATCAATCCGGGACAACTAAACGAGCAGTACTTC
size: .; D: .; J: TRBJ2-1; V: TRBV5-1; CDR3: CASSPDSEETQFF; DNA: TGCGCCAGCAGCCCGGACAGCGAAGAGACCCAGTTCTTC
size: few; D: TRBD2; J: TRBJ2-5; V: TRBV4-1; CDR3: CASSPAERGGGETQYF; DNA: TGCGCCAGCAGCCCAGCAGAGCGGGGGGGTGGAGAGACCCAGTACTTC
size: .; D: TRBD2; J: TRBJ2-1; V: TRBV14; CDR3: CASSQDLGTSGRRYNEQFF; DNA: TGTGCCAGCAGCCAAGATTTGGGGACTAGCGGGAGAAGATACAATGAGCAGTTCTTC
size: few; D: .; J: TRBJ1-2; V: TRBV2; CDR3: CASREQVFDGYTF; DNA: TGTGCCAGCAGGGAACAGGTTTTCGACGGCTACACCTTC
size: few; D: .; J: TRBJ2-5; V: TRBV6-6; CDR3: CASSLGGPLTRETQYF; DNA: TGTGCCAGCAGTTTGGGGGGGCCTCTTACAAGGGAGACCCAGTACTTC
size: .; D: .; J: TRBJ2-7; V: TRBV7-9; CDR3: CASSAGTLGYEQYF; DNA: TGTGCCAGCAGCGCCGGGACACTTGGTTACGAGCAGTACTTC
size: .; D: TRBD1; J: TRBJ2-7; V: TRBV15; CDR3: CATSTKKVGQGFYEQYF; DNA: TGTGCCACCAGCACAAAGAAGGTGGGACAGGGGTTTTACGAGCAGTACTTC
size: .; D: .; J: TRBJ2-7; V: TRBV20-1; CDR3: CSARNSLRPTYEQYF; DNA: TGCAGTGCCCGGAACTCGCTGAGGCCAACCTACGAGCAGTACTTC
size: .; D: .; J: TRBJ2-6; V: TRBV4-3; CDR3: CASSQWQVSTGANVLTF; DNA: TGCGCCAGCAGCCAATGGCAGGTCAGCACCGGGGCCAACGTCCTGACTTTC
size: .; D: .; J: TRBJ1-4; V: TRBV7-9; CDR3: CASSLAAGRGEKLFF; DNA: TGTGCCAGCAGCTTAGCGGCAGGGAGAGGTGAAAAACTGTTTTTT
size: few; D: TRBD2; J: TRBJ2-5; V: TRBV20-1; CDR3: CSADASGRVWETQYF; DNA: TGCAGTGCTGACGCCAGCGGGAGGGTCTGGGAGACCCAGTACTTC
size: few; D: .; J: TRBJ1-1; V: TRBV20-1; CDR3: CSAREGGSSLILNTEAFF; DNA: TGCAGTGCTAGAGAGGGCGGGTCCTCTCTCATTCTGAACACTGAAGCTTTCTTT
size: .; D: .; J: TRBJ2-3; V: TRBV25-1; CDR3: CASSGGMRVPDTQYF; DNA: TGTGCCAGCAGTGGGGGGATGCGCGTCCCAGATACGCAGTATTTT
size: .; D: .; J: TRBJ2-1; V: TRBV7-8; CDR3: CASSLPVGGVSDEQFF; DNA: TGTGCCAGCAGCTTACCCGTTGGGGGTGTGAGCGATGAGCAGTTCTTC
size: .; D: .; J: TRBJ2-7; V: TRBV18; CDR3: CASSPTGSLGEQYF; DNA: TGTGCCAGCTCACCCACAGGCTCTTTGGGAGAGCAGTACTTC
size: .; D: TRBD2; J: TRBJ2-7; V: TRBV12-3/TRBV12-4; CDR3: CASSVELAGVGEQYF; DNA: TGTGCCAGCAGCGTAGAGCTAGCGGGAGTAGGTGAGCAGTACTTC
size: few; D: .; J: TRBJ2-7; V: TRBV3-1; CDR3: CASRHRDSYEQYF; DNA: TGTGCCAGCAGACACAGGGATTCCTACGAGCAGTACTTC
size: few; D: .; J: TRBJ1-3; V: TRBV7-6; CDR3: CASSLRDGPRSTIYF; DNA: TGTGCCAGCAGCTTGAGGGACGGCCCTCGGAGCACCATATATTTT
size: .; D: .; J: TRBJ1-2; V: TRBV29-1; CDR3: CSVEDRGTYGYTF; DNA: TGCAGCGTTGAAGATCGGGGGACCTATGGCTACACCTTC
size: few; D: TRBD2; J: TRBJ2-2; V: TRBV12-3/TRBV12-4; CDR3: CASSQAGVRTGELFF; DNA: TGTGCCAGCAGTCAAGCGGGAGTTAGGACCGGGGAGCTGTTTTTT
size: .; D: TRBD2; J: TRBJ2-3; V: TRBV10-3; CDR3: CAIRPAAGVYTDTQYF; DNA: TGTGCCATCAGACCAGCAGCGGGAGTTTACACAGATACGCAGTATTTT
size: .; D: .; J: TRBJ2-1; V: TRBV18; CDR3: CASSSLSGDNEQFF; DNA: TGTGCCAGCTCATCCCTTAGTGGGGACAATGAGCAGTTCTTC
size: few; D: TRBD2; J: TRBJ2-3; V: TRBV7-2; CDR3: CASSFPIAGGSTDTQYF; DNA: TGTGCCAGCAGCTTCCCTATAGCGGGAGGGAGCACAGATACGCAGTATTTT
size: few; D: .; J: TRBJ2-6; V: TRBV10-3; CDR3: CAISESGLGAPGANVLTF; DNA: TGTGCCATCAGTGAGTCGGGCCTCGGGGCCCCTGGGGCCAACGTCCTGACTTTC
size: few; D: TRBD2; J: TRBJ2-5; V: TRBV7-2; CDR3: CASSEGTSGGTQYF; DNA: TGTGCCAGCAGCGAAGGGACTAGTGGCGGGACCCAGTACTTC
size: .; D: .; J: TRBJ1-1; V: TRBV4-1; CDR3: CASSPQISKKGHPMNTEAFF; DNA: TGCGCCAGCAGCCCACAAATCTCGAAAAAAGGTCATCCCATGAACACTGAAGCTTTCTTT
size: .; D: .; J: TRBJ2-6; V: TRBV29-1; CDR3: CSAKGTSGANVLTF; DNA: TGCAGCGCTAAAGGCACCTCTGGGGCCAACGTCCTGACTTTC
size: .; D: TRBD2; J: TRBJ2-3; V: TRBV5-1; CDR3: CASSLAELAGTDTQYF; DNA: TGCGCCAGCAGCTTGGCCGAATTAGCGGGAACAGATACGCAGTATTTT
size: once; D: .; J: TRBJ2-7; V: TRBV4-2; CDR3: CASSPTLSGPSSYEQYF; DNA: TGTGCCAGCAGCCCCACATTGTCAGGCCCCTCCTCCTACGAGCAGTACTTC
size: .; D: .; J: TRBJ1-4; V: TRBV15; CDR3: CATSRVRVGEKLFF; DNA: TGTGCCACCAGCAGAGTTCGGGTGGGGGAAAAACTGTTTTTT
size: few; D: TRBD2; J: TRBJ2-3; V: TRBV20-1; CDR3: CSAGSGSTDTQYF; DNA: TGCAGTGCCGGTAGCGGGAGCACAGATACGCAGTATTTT
size: .; D: .; J: TRBJ2-7; V: TRBV7-6; CDR3: CASSLVLAGEQYF; DNA: TGTGCCAGCAGCTTAGTTTTAGCCGGCGAGCAGTACTTC
size: .; D: TRBD1; J: TRBJ2-7; V: TRBV6-6; CDR3: CASSRGQGRPYEQYF; DNA: TGTGCCAGCAGTCGTGGACAGGGGAGACCCTACGAGCAGTACTTC
size: few; D: TRBD1; J: TRBJ1-2; V: TRBV4-1; CDR3: CASSQELGGQGVHGYTF; DNA: TGCGCCAGCAGCCAAGAGCTTGGGGGACAGGGGGTTCATGGCTACACCTTC
size: .; D: .; J: TRBJ2-4; V: TRBV7-2; CDR3: CASSLSRNIQYF; DNA: TGTGCCAGCAGCCTATCTAGGAACATTCAGTACTTC
size: few; D: TRBD1; J: TRBJ1-2; V: TRBV4-2; CDR3: CASSPDGQGVYYGYTF; DNA: TGTGCCAGCAGCCCGGACGGACAGGGGGTATACTATGGCTACACCTTC
size: many; D: TRBD1; J: TRBJ1-2; V: TRBV25-1; CDR3: CASSETGNYGYTF; DNA: TGCGCCAGCAGTGAGACAGGGAACTATGGCTACACCTTC
size: few; D: TRBD2; J: TRBJ2-3; V: TRBV20-1; CDR3: CSASGRRPSTDTQYF; DNA: TGCAGTGCTAGCGGGAGGCGCCCAAGCACAGATACGCAGTATTTT
size: few; D: TRBD2; J: TRBJ2-1; V: TRBV7-2; CDR3: CASSFWTRDEQFF; DNA: TGTGCCAGCAGCTTCTGGACTAGGGATGAGCAGTTCTTC
size: .; D: .; J: TRBJ1-6; V: TRBV5-1; CDR3: CASSLAGPRYNSPLHF; DNA: TGCGCCAGCAGCTTGGCAGGGCCTCGGTATAATTCACCCCTCCACTTT